This TCR beta chain appears in the sequencing data of a study of beta chain features in type 1 diabetes. Every participating donor gave one draw, a heparinised blood sample averaging approximately 110 mL. The investigators reverse transcribed all of the isolated RNA, so they sequenced expressed TCRB transcripts. Repertoires were generated with immunoSEQ multiplex PCR, while TCRdb's copy carries only in-frame clones and drops some. The sample has hundreds of thousands of clones, about 14% seen once. This clone was detected only a few times. The antigen is undetermined. General study results and limits: Among all four CD4+ subsets, Type 1 diabetes patients had TCRB CDR3s that were moderately but significantly shorter.

The CDR3 has 15 amino acids. The V end lost 0 bases, the J end lost 8 bases, and 13 bases lay between the germline ends. The sequenced material came from naive CD4+ T cells from blood. The TCR originated in a man younger than 35 with type 1 diabetes. The chain is built from TRBV23-1 and TRBJ1-4; no firm D call. TRBV23-1 falls under the ORF class, with uncertain function. CDR3 sequence: CASSQSRQIEEKLFF. CDR3 nucleotide sequence: TGCGCCAGCAGTCAATCGCGGCAGATAGAAGAAAAACTGTTTTTT.